This TCR beta chain was observed in a study of Ad26.COV2.S vaccination and SARS-CoV-2 variants. Profiled with immunoSEQ multiplex PCR; TCRdb holds only in-frame clones, not every one. The sample holds about 350,000 clones, about 89% seen once. Treatment here: around 19 received Ad26.COV2.S at low or high dose, single or two shots; five or six received placebo; per-sample allocation not given. Vaccine and placebo recipients were sampled on day 63 after the first injection. An 18-55-year-old adult in Boston served as donor. The length of the CDR3 is 15 residues. From germline, CDR1 is KGHSH and CDR2 LQKENI. The trim removed 0 bases at V and 7 bases at J, leaving 4 bases unmatched.

This receptor was identified in a person aged 18-65 years who received the Ad26.COV2.S COVID-19 vaccine or a placebo. Here the sequenced sample was peripheral blood, taken in a trial of Ad26.COV2.S vaccine versus placebo. This sequence joins TRBV18 and TRBJ2-1, with 9 bases aligning to TRBD2. In DNA, the CDR3 is TGTGCCAGCTCACCACCGGGACTAGCTTGGAATGAGCAGTTCTTC. This translates into CASSPPGLAWNEQFF. Drawing the rest from reference TRBV18 and TRBJ2-1, the complete variable domain is NAGVMQNPRHLVRRRGQEARLRCSPMKGHSHVYWYRQLPEEGLKFMVYLQKENIIDESGMPKERFSAEFPKEGPSILRIQQVVRGDSAAYFCASSPPGLAWNEQFFGPGTRLTVL.